These 5 T cell receptor beta chains share one sample of origin, sequenced in a study of Tregs in tolerant kidney transplant recipients. Produced via immunoSEQ multiplex PCR; TCRdb's table is partial and in-frame only. The top ten hold about 0.68% of the sample, which has some 240,000 clones, around 82% seen once. The sample taken for sequencing was CD4+ T cells from blood. The receptors here all came from a human donor in good health.

This clone turned up a few times. Here the CDR3 DNA reads TGTGCCAGCAGTTACGAGCAGGGAGCACATACGCAGTATTTT. Translation gives CASSYEQGAHTQYF. The chain joins TRBV6-5 to TRBJ2-3, with D perhaps TRBD1 or TRBD2 (5 bases each). The CDR3 runs 14 residues. With 2 bases removed from V and 7 bases from J, the gap between germline ends came to 13 bases. The germline gives CDR1 MNHEY, CDR2 SVGAGI.

This sequence joins TRBV19 and TRBJ2-3; tentative D call: TRBD1 (6 bases). This CDR3 is built from 18 residues. In germline, CDR1 is LNHDA, CDR2 SQIVND (reference sequence). Trimming pared 3 bases from V and 0 bases from J, leaving 19 bases between. The DNA of the CDR3 is TGTGCCAGTAGTATCGCCTTTTTAACAGGGCCTAGCACAGATACGCAGTATTTT. Translated: CASSIAFLTGPSTDTQYF. Combining the CDR3 with reference TRBV19 and TRBJ2-3 gives the whole variable domain DGGITQSPKYLFRKEGQNVTLSCEQNLNHDAMYWYRQDPGQGLRLIYYSQIVNDFQKGDIAEGYSVSREKKESFPLTVTSAQKNPTAFYLCASSIAFLTGPSTDTQYFGPGTRLTVL.

The V gene is TRBV5-1, the J gene TRBJ1-5, with D possibly matching TRBD1 (5 bases). The length of the CDR3 is 14 residues. Trimming removed 4 bases from V and 7 bases from J, with 15 bases in between. The germline V gene encodes CDR1 SGHRS and CDR2 YFSETQ. The CDR3 coding sequence is TGCGCCAGCAGCCCCCAGGTGACAGACCAGCCCCAGCATTTT. Translating gives CASSPQVTDQPQHF.

The rearrangement links TRBV13 to TRBJ1-2; TRBD1 matches at 10 bases. Germline CDR1 and CDR2: PRHDT and FYEKMQ (reference sequence). V trimming: 3 bases; J trimming: 13 bases; junction bases outside the gene matches: 8. This CDR3 has 13 amino acids. CDR3 in DNA: TGTGCCAGCAGCTTGGGACAGGGGCCCCTCAGCACCTTC. Translated: CASSLGQGPLSTF.

The chain combines TRBV5-4 with TRBJ2-2; D unresolved. Germline values: CDR1 SGHNT, CDR2 YYREEE (reference sequence). V was clipped by 0 bases and J by 0 bases, with 6 bases between them. The CDR3 totals 15 residues. The chain's CDR3 is CASSLGGTNTGELFF. The CDR3 nucleotides read TGTGCCAGCAGCTTGGGCGGAACGAACACCGGGGAGCTGTTTTTT.